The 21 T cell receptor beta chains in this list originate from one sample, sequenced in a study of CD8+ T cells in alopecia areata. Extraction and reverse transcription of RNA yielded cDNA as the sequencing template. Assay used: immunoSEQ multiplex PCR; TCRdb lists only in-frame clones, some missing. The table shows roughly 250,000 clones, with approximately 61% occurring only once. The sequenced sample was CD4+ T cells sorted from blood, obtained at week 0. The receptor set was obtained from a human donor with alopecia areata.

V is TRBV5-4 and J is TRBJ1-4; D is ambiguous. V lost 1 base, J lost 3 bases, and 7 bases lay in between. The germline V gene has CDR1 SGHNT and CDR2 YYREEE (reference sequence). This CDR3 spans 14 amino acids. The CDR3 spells CASSLNGPNEKLFF. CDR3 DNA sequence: TGTGCCAGCAGCTTGAACGGGCCTAATGAAAAACTGTTTTTT.

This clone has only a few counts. CDR3 sequence: CASSLVAAGAPYEQYF. CDR3 sequence (DNA): TGTGCCAGCAGCTTGGTAGCGGCGGGGGCGCCCTACGAGCAGTACTTC. The chain recombines TRBV5-4 with TRBJ2-7; tentatively, D is TRBD2 (7 bases). Germline loops: CDR1 SGHNT, CDR2 YYREEE (reference sequence). The ends were cut back, 0 bases at V and 2 bases at J, with 15 bases in the middle. The CDR3 is made up of 16 amino acids.

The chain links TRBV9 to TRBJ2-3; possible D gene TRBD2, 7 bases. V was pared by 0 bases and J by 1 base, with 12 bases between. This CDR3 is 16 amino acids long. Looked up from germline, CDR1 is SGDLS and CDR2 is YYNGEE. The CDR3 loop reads CASSVEAGAGTDTQYF. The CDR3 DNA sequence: TGTGCCAGCAGCGTAGAGGCGGGGGCCGGCACAGATACGCAGTATTTT.

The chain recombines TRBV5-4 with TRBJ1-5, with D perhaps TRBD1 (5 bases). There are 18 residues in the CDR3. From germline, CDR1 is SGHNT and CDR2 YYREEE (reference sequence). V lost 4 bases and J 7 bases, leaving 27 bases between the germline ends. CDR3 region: CASSASPSRAGTYQPQHF. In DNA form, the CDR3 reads TGTGCCAGCAGCGCCTCCCCCTCCAGGGCAGGGACGTACCAGCCCCAGCATTTT.

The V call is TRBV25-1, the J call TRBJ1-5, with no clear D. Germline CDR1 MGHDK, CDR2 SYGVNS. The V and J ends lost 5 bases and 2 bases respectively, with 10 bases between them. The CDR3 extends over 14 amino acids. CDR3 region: CASSKGGGNQPQHF. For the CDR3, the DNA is TGTGCCAGCAGTAAGGGTGGGGGCAATCAGCCCCAGCATTTT.

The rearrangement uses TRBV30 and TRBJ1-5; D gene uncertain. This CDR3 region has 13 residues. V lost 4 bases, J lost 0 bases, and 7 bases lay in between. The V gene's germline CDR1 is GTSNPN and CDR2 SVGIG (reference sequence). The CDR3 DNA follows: TGTGCCTGGACCGACGATAGCAATCAGCCCCAGCATTTT. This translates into CAWTDDSNQPQHF.

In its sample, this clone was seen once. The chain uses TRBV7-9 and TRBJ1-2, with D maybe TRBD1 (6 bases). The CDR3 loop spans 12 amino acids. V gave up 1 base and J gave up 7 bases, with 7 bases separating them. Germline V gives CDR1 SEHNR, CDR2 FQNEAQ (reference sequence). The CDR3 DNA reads TGTGCCAGCAGCTTAGTACAGGGTGGCTACACCTTC. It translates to CASSLVQGGYTF.

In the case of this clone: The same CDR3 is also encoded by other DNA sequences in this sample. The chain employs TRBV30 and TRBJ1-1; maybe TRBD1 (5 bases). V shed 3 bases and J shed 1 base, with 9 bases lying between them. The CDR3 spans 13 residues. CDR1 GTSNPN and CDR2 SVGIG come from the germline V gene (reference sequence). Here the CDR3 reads CAWSADRNTEAFF. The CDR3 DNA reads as TGTGCCTGGAGCGCCGACAGGAACACTGAAGCTTTCTTT.

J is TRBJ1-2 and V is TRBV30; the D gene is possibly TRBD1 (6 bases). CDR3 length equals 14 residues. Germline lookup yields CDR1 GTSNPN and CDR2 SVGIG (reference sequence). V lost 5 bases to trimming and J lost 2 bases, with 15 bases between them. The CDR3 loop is CAWGPRGNNYGYTF. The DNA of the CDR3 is TGTGCCTGGGGCCCGAGGGGGAACAACTATGGCTACACCTTC.

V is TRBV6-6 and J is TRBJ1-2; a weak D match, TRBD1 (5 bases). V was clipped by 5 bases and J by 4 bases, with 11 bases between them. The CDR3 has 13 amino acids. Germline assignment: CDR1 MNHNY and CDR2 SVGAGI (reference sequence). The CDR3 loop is CASSIKGLYGYTF. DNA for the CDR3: TGTGCCAGCAGTATCAAGGGACTCTATGGCTACACCTTC.

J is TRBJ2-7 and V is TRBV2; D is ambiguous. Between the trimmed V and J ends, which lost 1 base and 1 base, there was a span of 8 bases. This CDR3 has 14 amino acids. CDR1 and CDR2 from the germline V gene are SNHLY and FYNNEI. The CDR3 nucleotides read TGTGCCAGCAGTGAAGTGTGGGGATCCTACGAGCAGTACTTC. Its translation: CASSEVWGSYEQYF.

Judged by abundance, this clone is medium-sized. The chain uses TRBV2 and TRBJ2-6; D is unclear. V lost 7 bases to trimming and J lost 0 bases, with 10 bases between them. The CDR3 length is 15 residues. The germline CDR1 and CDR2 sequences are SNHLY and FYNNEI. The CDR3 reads CASTEDASGANVLTF. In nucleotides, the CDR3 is TGTGCCAGCACAGAGGACGCCTCTGGGGCCAACGTCCTGACTTTC.

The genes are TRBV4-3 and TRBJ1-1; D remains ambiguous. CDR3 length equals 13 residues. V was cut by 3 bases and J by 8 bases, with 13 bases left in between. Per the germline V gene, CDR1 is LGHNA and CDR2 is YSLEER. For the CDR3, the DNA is TGCGCCAGCAGCCACGATGCGTCGGGGGAAGCTTTCTTT. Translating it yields CASSHDASGEAFF.

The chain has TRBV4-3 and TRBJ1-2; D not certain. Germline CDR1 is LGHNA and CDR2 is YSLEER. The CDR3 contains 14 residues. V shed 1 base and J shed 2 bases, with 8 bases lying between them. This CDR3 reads CASSQAASNYGYTF. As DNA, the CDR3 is TGCGCCAGCAGCCAAGCTGCATCCAACTATGGCTACACCTTC.

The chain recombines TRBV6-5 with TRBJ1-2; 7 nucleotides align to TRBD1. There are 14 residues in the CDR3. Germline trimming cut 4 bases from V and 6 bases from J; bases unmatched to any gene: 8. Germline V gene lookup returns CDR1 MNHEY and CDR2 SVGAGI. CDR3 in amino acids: CASSWQDRRDGYTF. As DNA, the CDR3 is TGTGCCAGCAGTTGGCAGGACAGGCGAGATGGCTACACCTTC.

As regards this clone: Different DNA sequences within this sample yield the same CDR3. The CDR3 sequence is CASSYTSGGETQYF. The CDR3 DNA is TGTGCCAGCAGTTACACTAGCGGGGGCGAGACCCAGTACTTC. The rearrangement uses TRBV6-5 and TRBJ2-5, with 11 positions matching TRBD2. Germline assignment: CDR1 MNHEY and CDR2 SVGAGI. Trimming cost V 2 bases and J 5 bases; bases outside gene matches: 1. This CDR3 has 14 residues.

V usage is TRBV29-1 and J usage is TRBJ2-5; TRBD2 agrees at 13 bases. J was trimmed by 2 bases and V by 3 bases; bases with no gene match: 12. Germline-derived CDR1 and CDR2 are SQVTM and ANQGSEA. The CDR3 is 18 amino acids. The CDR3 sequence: CSVEAIPGLAGRQETQYF. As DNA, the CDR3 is TGCAGCGTTGAGGCCATACCGGGACTAGCGGGGAGACAAGAGACCCAGTACTTC.

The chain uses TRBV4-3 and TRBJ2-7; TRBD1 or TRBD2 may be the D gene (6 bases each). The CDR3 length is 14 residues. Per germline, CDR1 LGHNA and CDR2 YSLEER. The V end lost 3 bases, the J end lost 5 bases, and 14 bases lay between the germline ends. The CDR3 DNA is TGCGCCAGCAGCCAGGGGGGCGGCGGCAACGAGCAGTACTTC. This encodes CASSQGGGGNEQYF.

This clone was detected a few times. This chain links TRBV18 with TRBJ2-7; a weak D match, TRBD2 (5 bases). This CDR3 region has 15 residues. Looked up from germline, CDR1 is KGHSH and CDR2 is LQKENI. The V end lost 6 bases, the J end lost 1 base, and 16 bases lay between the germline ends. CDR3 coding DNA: TGTGCCAGCTCTCTAACTAGAACCTCTTCCTACGAGCAGTACTTC. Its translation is CASSLTRTSSYEQYF.

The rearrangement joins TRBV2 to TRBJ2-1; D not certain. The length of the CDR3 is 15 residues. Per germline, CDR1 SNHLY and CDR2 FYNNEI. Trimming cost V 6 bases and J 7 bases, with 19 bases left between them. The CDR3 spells CASREQGAPGNEQFF. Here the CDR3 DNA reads TGTGCCAGCAGAGAACAAGGAGCCCCTGGGAATGAGCAGTTCTTC.

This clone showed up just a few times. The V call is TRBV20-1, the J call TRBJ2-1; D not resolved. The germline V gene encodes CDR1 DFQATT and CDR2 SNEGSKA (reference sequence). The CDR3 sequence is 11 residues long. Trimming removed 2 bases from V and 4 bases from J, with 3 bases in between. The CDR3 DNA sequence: TGCAGTGCTAGATTTTACAATGAGCAGTTCTTC. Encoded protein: CSARFYNEQFF.